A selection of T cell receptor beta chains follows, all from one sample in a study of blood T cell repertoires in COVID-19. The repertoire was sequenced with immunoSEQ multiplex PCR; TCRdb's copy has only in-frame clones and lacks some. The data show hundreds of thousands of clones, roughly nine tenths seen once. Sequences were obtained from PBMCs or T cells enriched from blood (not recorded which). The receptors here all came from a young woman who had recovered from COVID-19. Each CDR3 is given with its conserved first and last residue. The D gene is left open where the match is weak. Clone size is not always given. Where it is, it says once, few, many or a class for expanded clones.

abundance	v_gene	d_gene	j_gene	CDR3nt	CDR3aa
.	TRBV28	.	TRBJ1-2	TGTGCCAGCAGTTTACACTCACTTACTAACTATGGCTACACCTTC	CASSLHSLTNYGYTF
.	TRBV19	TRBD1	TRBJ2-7	TGTGCCAGTAGTATCCGAGGGGACAGCGGCTACGAGCAGTACTTC	CASSIRGDSGYEQYF
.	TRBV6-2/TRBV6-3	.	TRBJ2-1	TGTGCCAGCAGTTCGGACTCATACAATGAGCAGTTCTTC	CASSSDSYNEQFF
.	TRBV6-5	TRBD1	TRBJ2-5	TGTGCCAGCAGTCGGACAGGGCTTGAGACCCAGTACTTC	CASSRTGLETQYF
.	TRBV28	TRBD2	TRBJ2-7	TGTGCCAGCAGACCTAGCGGGGGCTCATCCTACGAGCAGTACTTC	CASRPSGGSSYEQYF
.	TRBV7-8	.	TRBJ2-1	TGTGCCAGCAGCGGACTATGGGATGAGCAGTTCTTC	CASSGLWDEQFF
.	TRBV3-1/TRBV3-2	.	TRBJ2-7	TGTGCCAGCAGCGGAGGCTACAGAAGCTCCCTCTACGAGCAGTACTTC	CASSGGYRSSLYEQYF
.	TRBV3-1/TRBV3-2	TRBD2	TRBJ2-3	TGTGCCAGCAGCCCCGGGACTAGCGGGGGAGATACGCAGTATTTT	CASSPGTSGGDTQYF
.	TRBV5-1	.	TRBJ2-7	TGCGCCAGCAGCCCGGCAGGTGCTTCCTACGAGCAGTACTTC	CASSPAGASYEQYF
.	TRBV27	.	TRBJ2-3	TGTGCCAGCAGTTTATCGGGTCGGCAGGGGCGAGATACGCAGTATTTT	CASSLSGRQGRDTQYF
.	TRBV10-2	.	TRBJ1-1	TGCGCCAGCACGGCGGTTAGGATGAACACTGAAGCTTTCTTT	CASTAVRMNTEAFF
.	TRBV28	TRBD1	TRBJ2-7	TGTGCCAGCAGTTTGGGACAGGGGATCCACGAGCAGTACTTC	CASSLGQGIHEQYF
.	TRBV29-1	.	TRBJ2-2	TGCAGCGTCGCACCCCCTTCGGGTAGAAACACCGGGGAGCTGTTTTTT	CSVAPPSGRNTGELFF
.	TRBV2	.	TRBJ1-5	TGTGCCAGCAGACCGACTTGGGGCAATCAGCCCCAGCATTTT	CASRPTWGNQPQHF
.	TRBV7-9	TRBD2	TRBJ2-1	TGTGCCAGCAGCCCCCCAGCTAGCGGGGAGGCGAGCTCCTACAATGAGCAGTTCTTC	CASSPPASGEASSYNEQFF
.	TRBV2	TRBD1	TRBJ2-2	TGTGCCAGCAAAGTGGCAGGGGGCACCGGGGAGCTGTTTTTT	CASKVAGGTGELFF
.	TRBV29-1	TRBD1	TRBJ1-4	TGCAGCGGACAAACAGGGGGACATAATAATGAAAAACTGTTTTTT	CSGQTGGHNNEKLFF
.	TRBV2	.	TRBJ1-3	TGTGCCAGCAGGGACTCTGGCTCTGGAAACACCATATATTTT	CASRDSGSGNTIYF
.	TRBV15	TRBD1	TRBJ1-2	TGTGCCACCAGCAGAGATGCGACAGGGGGCGACTATGGCTACACCTTC	CATSRDATGGDYGYTF
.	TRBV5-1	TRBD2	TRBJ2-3	TGCGCCAGTAGGGAGGGGCCTCAGTCCGGTACGCAGTATTTT	CASREGPQSGTQYF
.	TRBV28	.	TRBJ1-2	TGTGCCAGCAGTTCACAAAACTATGGCTACACCTTC	CASSSQNYGYTF
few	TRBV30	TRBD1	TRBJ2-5	TGTGCCTGGAGTGGGGACAGGCAAGAGACCCAGTACTTC	CAWSGDRQETQYF
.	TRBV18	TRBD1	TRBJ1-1	TGTGCCAGCTCACCACAGGGACAGGGGACTGAAGCTTTCTTT	CASSPQGQGTEAFF
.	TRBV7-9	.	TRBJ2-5	TGTGCCAGCAGCTTAGGAGGGCTTCGAGAGACCCAGTACTTC	CASSLGGLRETQYF
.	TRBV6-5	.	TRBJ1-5	TGTGCCAGCAGTTACTCGAACACGGGGAGATTGGAGCCCCAGCATTTT	CASSYSNTGRLEPQHF
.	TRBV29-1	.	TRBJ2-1	TGCAGCGTTGATGGGGGGGCCGGTGGCAATGAGCAGTTCTTC	CSVDGGAGGNEQFF
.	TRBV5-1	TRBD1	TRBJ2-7	TGCGCCAGCAGCTGGAGGTGGTCACCGGGACAGGGAAACGAGCAGTACTTC	CASSWRWSPGQGNEQYF
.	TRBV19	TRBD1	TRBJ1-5	TGTGCCAGTAGTATGGAGACAGGGGGCGGTCAGCCCCAGCATTTT	CASSMETGGGQPQHF
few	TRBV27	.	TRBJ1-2	TGTGCCAGCAGTTCCGCGGGAGGGGACTATGGCTACACCTTC	CASSSAGGDYGYTF
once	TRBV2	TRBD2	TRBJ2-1	TGTGCCAGCAGCCCCGCTAGCGGGGGGATCGGTGAGCAGTTCTTC	CASSPASGGIGEQFF
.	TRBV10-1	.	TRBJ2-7	TGCGCCAGCAGCGGATTCACGGGGGAGCAGTACTTC	CASSGFTGEQYF
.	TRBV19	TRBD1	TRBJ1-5	TGTGCCAGTAGTACCGGACAGGTCCATCAGCCCCAGCATTTT	CASSTGQVHQPQHF
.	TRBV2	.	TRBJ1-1	TGTGCCAGCAGTGAACAGGTGAACACTGAAGCTTTCTTT	CASSEQVNTEAFF
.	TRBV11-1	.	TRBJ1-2	TGTGCCAGCACGTCGGACAACTCTTACCCCAACTATGGCTACACCTTC	CASTSDNSYPNYGYTF
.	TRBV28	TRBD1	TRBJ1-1	TGTGCCAGCAGTTTTTTGGGCCTGACAGGGGGGAGGAACACTGAAGCTTTCTTT	CASSFLGLTGGRNTEAFF
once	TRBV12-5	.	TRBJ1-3	TGTGCTAGTGGTTTGGTGGGAATGACAGGCAGAAGACGAAACACCATATATTTT	CASGLVGMTGRRRNTIYF